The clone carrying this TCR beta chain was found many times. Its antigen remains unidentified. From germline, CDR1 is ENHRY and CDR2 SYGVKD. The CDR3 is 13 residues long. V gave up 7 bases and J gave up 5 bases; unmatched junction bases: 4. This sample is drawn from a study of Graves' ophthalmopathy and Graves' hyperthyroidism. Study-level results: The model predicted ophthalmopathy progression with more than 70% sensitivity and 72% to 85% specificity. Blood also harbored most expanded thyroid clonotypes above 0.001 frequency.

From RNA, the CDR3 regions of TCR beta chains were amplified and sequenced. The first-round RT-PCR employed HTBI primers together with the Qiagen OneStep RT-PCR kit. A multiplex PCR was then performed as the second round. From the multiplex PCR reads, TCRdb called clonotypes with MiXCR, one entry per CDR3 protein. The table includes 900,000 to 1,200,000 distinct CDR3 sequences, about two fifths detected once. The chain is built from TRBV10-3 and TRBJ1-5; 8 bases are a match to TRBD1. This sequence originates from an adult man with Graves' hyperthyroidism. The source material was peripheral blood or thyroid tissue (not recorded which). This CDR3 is CAITDRGDQPQHF. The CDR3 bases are TGTGCCATCACTGACAGGGGAGATCAGCCCCAGCATTTT.